The rows below give T cell receptor beta chains drawn from one sample of a study of beta chain features in type 1 diabetes. Using immunoSEQ multiplex PCR, the repertoire was profiled, and TCRdb retains in-frame clones only, with some absent. Of 120,000 to 150,000 clones in the sample, approximately 52% are singletons; the top ten hold over 0.4%. Input material: Tregs from blood. The receptors stem from a man younger than 30 in good health. CDR3s include the opening cysteine and the closing phenylalanine or tryptophan. The order of the fields is J gene, V gene, D gene, clone size, CDR3 protein, CDR3 DNA. The D gene is left open where the match is weak. The size of a clone is reported for some rows only, either as once, few or many, or as a class for expanded clones.

TRBJ1-1	TRBV7-9	TRBD1	-	CASSLGDRERSEAFF	TGTGCCAGCAGCTTAGGAGACAGGGAACGTTCTGAAGCTTTCTTT
TRBJ2-3	TRBV5-1	-	-	CASSLRGGGQADTQYF	TGCGCCAGCAGCTTACGGGGAGGGGGTCAGGCAGATACGCAGTATTTT
TRBJ2-6	TRBV6-6	TRBD1	once	CASSRTGAGANVLTF	TGTGCCAGCAGCAGGACAGGGGCTGGGGCCAACGTCCTGACTTTC
TRBJ2-1	TRBV5-1	-	-	CASIIGPTSSYNEQFF	TGCGCCAGCATCATTGGACCCACTAGCTCCTACAATGAGCAGTTCTTC
TRBJ1-2	TRBV7-6	-	-	CASSLMTGDGYTF	TGTGCCAGCAGCTTAATGACTGGAGATGGCTACACCTTC
TRBJ1-2	TRBV19	-	few	CASRSTGAQQGYGYTF	TGTGCCAGTAGATCAACCGGGGCCCAACAGGGTTATGGCTACACCTTC
TRBJ2-1	TRBV29-1	TRBD2	few	CSVETGLAGGQLFEQFF	TGCAGCGTTGAAACGGGACTAGCGGGGGGCCAATTATTTGAGCAGTTCTTC
TRBJ2-1	TRBV7-2	TRBD1	-	CASSLAGTGNEQFF	TGTGCCAGCAGCTTAGCAGGGACAGGAAATGAGCAGTTCTTC
TRBJ1-2	TRBV30	TRBD1	-	CAYTPGQVGLGYTF	TGTGCCTATACACCCGGACAGGTGGGCCTAGGCTACACCTTC
TRBJ1-6	TRBV28	-	-	CASSSEAGGIYNSPLHF	TGTGCCAGCAGTTCCGAGGCGGGGGGTATCTATAATTCACCCCTCCACTTT
TRBJ2-5	TRBV25-1	-	few	CASSRLGTQYF	TGTGCCAGCAGCCGCCTAGGGACCCAGTACTTC
TRBJ2-5	TRBV27	TRBD2	few	CASSFSAGFAAQYF	TGTGCCAGCAGTTTCTCAGCGGGGTTCGCGGCCCAGTACTTC
TRBJ2-7	TRBV7-9	TRBD1	-	CASSLAQPGQGSYEQYF	TGTGCCAGCAGCTTAGCCCAGCCGGGACAGGGGTCCTACGAGCAGTACTTC
TRBJ2-7	TRBV21-1	-	-	CARRGGKPLEYF	TGTGCCCGAAGGGGGGGAAAGCCCTTGGAGTACTTC
TRBJ2-1	TRBV18	-	-	CASSPPMQGRYNEQFF	TGTGCCAGCTCACCACCGATGCAGGGAAGGTACAATGAGCAGTTCTTC
TRBJ1-2	TRBV29-1	-	-	CSVNKPDGYYGYTF	TGCAGCGTGAACAAACCCGACGGGTACTATGGCTACACCTTC
TRBJ2-3	TRBV29-1	TRBD1	-	CSVGEGQSDTQYF	TGCAGCGTTGGAGAGGGACAGTCAGATACGCAGTATTTT
TRBJ2-1	TRBV7-2	-	-	CASSYDSLYNEQFF	TGTGCCAGCAGCTACGACAGCCTCTACAATGAGCAGTTCTTC
TRBJ1-2	TRBV11-2	TRBD1	-	CASSRDRDRPNYGYTF	TGTGCCAGCAGCCGGGACCGGGACAGACCTAACTATGGCTACACCTTC
TRBJ1-2	TRBV7-9	-	-	CASSLGRANYGYTF	TGTGCCAGCAGCTTAGGTAGAGCTAACTATGGCTACACCTTC
TRBJ2-1	TRBV30	-	-	CAWNRGGVLNEQFF	TGTGCCTGGAACAGGGGGGGCGTTTTGAATGAGCAGTTCTTC
TRBJ2-7	TRBV19	TRBD2	-	CASSPAGGPQQYF	TGTGCCTCCTCGCCCGCGGGAGGGCCCCAGCAGTACTTC
TRBJ2-7	TRBV27	-	once	CASKRQGPYEQYF	TGTGCCAGCAAAAGGCAGGGCCCCTACGAGCAGTACTTC
TRBJ1-1	TRBV19	-	-	CASSPWEGSGNTEAFF	TGTGCCAGTAGCCCGTGGGAGGGCTCGGGAAACACTGAAGCTTTCTTT
TRBJ1-2	TRBV27	-	-	CASSLSMAGAQGYGYTF	TGTGCCAGCAGTTTATCGATGGCGGGGGCGCAAGGCTATGGCTACACCTTC
TRBJ2-5	TRBV7-2	-	few	CASSLGGQETQYF	TGTGCCAGCAGCTTGGGCGGGCAAGAGACCCAGTACTTC
TRBJ2-2	TRBV5-4	-	-	CASSSTGRGHTGELFF	TGTGCCAGCAGCTCCACCGGGAGGGGGCACACCGGGGAGCTGTTTTTT
TRBJ2-7	TRBV29-1	TRBD1	few	CSSRGFSYEQYF	TGCAGCTCCAGGGGGTTCTCCTACGAGCAGTACTTC
TRBJ2-4	TRBV15	-	-	CATREQGLAKNIQYF	TGTGCCACCAGAGAACAGGGTCTAGCCAAAAACATTCAGTACTTC
TRBJ1-2	TRBV7-2	TRBD1	few	CASRATGTAHQRYYGYTF	TGTGCCAGCAGAGCTACCGGGACAGCACACCAAAGATACTATGGCTACACCTTC
TRBJ1-2	TRBV4-3	-	-	CASSQDLGEDYGYTF	TGCGCCAGCAGCCAAGATCTTGGGGAGGACTATGGCTACACCTTC
TRBJ2-1	TRBV12-5	TRBD2	-	CASTSGGTGYNEQFF	TGTGCGTCGACTAGCGGAGGGACCGGGTACAATGAGCAGTTCTTC
TRBJ2-1	TRBV15	-	-	CATSRDKAATYNEQFF	TGTGCCACCAGCAGAGATAAAGCTGCCACCTACAATGAGCAGTTCTTC
TRBJ1-5	TRBV7-2	-	-	CASSYRLSNQPQHF	TGTGCCAGCAGCTACAGGTTAAGCAATCAGCCCCAGCATTTT
TRBJ2-7	TRBV19	TRBD1	-	CASKGTATSYEQYF	TGTGCCAGTAAGGGGACAGCTACCTCCTACGAGCAGTACTTC